These 15 T cell receptor beta chains share one sample of origin, sequenced in a study of T cells in localized non-small cell lung cancer. The data were produced by immunoSEQ multiplex PCR, yet TCRdb's version contains in-frame clones alone and is incomplete. This table has 75,000 to 90,000 clones, roughly 86% appearing once. The sample in question was peripheral blood, obtained before any cancer treatment. Source of these receptors: a man aged 35 to 70 with stage I lung adenocarcinoma.

The chain uses TRBV25-1 and TRBJ2-3; 11 nucleotides align to TRBD1. The V segment lost 1 base and the J segment 5 bases; nucleotides outside the gene matches: 8. Looked up from germline, CDR1 is MGHDK and CDR2 is SYGVNS. The CDR3 has 17 residues. The CDR3 DNA reads TGTGCCAGCAGTGAATTCCCGGGACAGGGGGACGGAGATACGCAGTATTTT. Translated, it gives CASSEFPGQGDGDTQYF.

J is TRBJ2-2 and V is TRBV9, with D uncertain. Trimming left V 2 bases short and J 2 bases short, with 16 bases between. The germline gives CDR1 SGDLS, CDR2 YYNGEE. This CDR3 region has 17 residues. In DNA form, the CDR3 reads TGTGCCAGCAGCGTGAAGGCTCTCGAGATAAACACCGGGGAGCTGTTTTTT. It encodes CASSVKALEINTGELFF.

J is TRBJ2-7 and V is TRBV20-1, with a tentative D call TRBD2 (5 bases). V lost 4 bases, J lost 9 bases, and 13 bases lay in between. Germline CDR1 reads DFQATT; CDR2 reads SNEGSKA (reference sequence). This CDR3 is built from 11 residues. CDR3 loop: CSATGVTRQYF. In DNA form, the CDR3 reads TGCAGTGCTACCGGGGTTACACGGCAGTACTTC.

The chain recombines TRBV7-9 with TRBJ1-5; D perhaps matches TRBD1 (6 bases). Germline CDR1 reads SEHNR; CDR2 reads FQNEAQ (reference sequence). The CDR3 is 13 residues long. Trimming shortened V by 8 bases and J by 4 bases, and 12 bases separated the two germline ends. The CDR3 loop reads CASAFQGNQPQHF. The CDR3 DNA reads TGTGCCAGCGCTTTTCAGGGGAATCAGCCCCAGCATTTT.

This sequence joins TRBV6-6 and TRBJ1-5, with D perhaps TRBD1 (5 bases). CDR1 and CDR2 (germline): MNHNY, SVGAGI (reference sequence). The V and J ends lost 7 bases and 4 bases respectively, with 14 bases between them. The length of the CDR3 is 14 residues. DNA of the CDR3: TGTGCCAGCACGGACGGCAGGGTTAATCAGCCCCAGCATTTT. Translated: CASTDGRVNQPQHF.

This clone was detected only a few times. The rearrangement uses TRBV10-3 and TRBJ2-2, with TRBD2 matching over 13 bases. This CDR3 has 14 residues. Germline V gene sequence: CDR1 ENHRY, CDR2 SYGVKD. V lost 10 bases to trimming and J lost 5 bases; unmatched junction nucleotides: 4. CDR3 residues: CATGLAGDTGELFF. The CDR3 region has the DNA TGTGCCACAGGACTAGCGGGAGATACCGGGGAGCTGTTTTTT.

The V call is TRBV30, the J call TRBJ2-1; 10 nucleotides agree with TRBD2. J was trimmed by 4 bases and V by 7 bases; bases with no gene match: 7. The CDR3 is made up of 14 amino acids. Germline V lookup: CDR1 GTSNPN, CDR2 SVGIG (reference sequence). The CDR3 loop is CALGSGRGYNEQFF. CDR3 DNA: TGTGCCTTAGGGAGCGGGAGGGGTTACAATGAGCAGTTCTTC.

V gene TRBV25-1 combines with J gene TRBJ2-1; 12 nucleotides align to TRBD1. The V gene's germline CDR1 is MGHDK and CDR2 SYGVNS. This CDR3 spans 17 amino acids. After removal of 1 base from V and 4 bases from J, the junction contained 5 bases not matched to a gene. The chain's CDR3 is CASSESGTGGGYNEQFF. In nucleotides, the CDR3 is TGTGCCAGCAGTGAATCAGGGACAGGGGGCGGGTACAATGAGCAGTTCTTC.

The J gene is TRBJ2-7, the V gene TRBV27; a weak D match, TRBD2 (6 bases). V lost 6 bases to trimming and J lost 3 bases, with 18 bases between them. The length of the CDR3 is 15 residues. CDR1 is MNHEY and CDR2 is SMNVEV in the germline V gene (reference sequence). Here the CDR3 DNA reads TGTGCCAGCAGGTGGCTCGGAGGGTCTGGCTACGAGCAGTACTTC. Translating gives CASRWLGGSGYEQYF.

The chain is built from TRBV27 and TRBJ2-3; D is uncertain. The germline V and J ends were trimmed by 8 bases and 4 bases, with 16 bases remaining between them. Per germline, CDR1 MNHEY and CDR2 SMNVEV (reference sequence). This CDR3 comprises 14 residues. CDR3 in DNA: TGTGCCAGCTCCCCTTCGCGGCCACCAGATACGCAGTATTTT. It specifies CASSPSRPPDTQYF.

CDR3 amino acids: CASEGRTNQPQHF. The CDR3 DNA is TGTGCCAGCGAAGGGCGGACCAATCAGCCCCAGCATTTT. The chain has TRBV2 and TRBJ1-5; no firm D call. CDR1 is SNHLY, CDR2 FYNNEI, per germline. V was cut by 8 bases and J by 3 bases, with 11 bases left in between. This CDR3 has 13 amino acids. The full variable domain, completed using reference TRBV2 and TRBJ1-5, is EPEVTQTPSHQVTQMGQEVILRCVPISNHLYFYWYRQILGQKVEFLVSFYNNEISEKSEIFDDQFSVERPDGSNFTLKIRSTKLEDSAMYFCASEGRTNQPQHFGDGTRLSIL.

The V and J genes are TRBV6-1 and TRBJ1-5; possibly TRBD1 for D (5 bases). The CDR3 spans 13 residues. Trimming removed 6 bases from V and 7 bases from J, with 13 bases in between. The germline gives CDR1 MNHNS, CDR2 SASEGT. CDR3 loop: CASRAQGTQPQHF. CDR3 in DNA: TGTGCCAGCAGAGCTCAGGGTACCCAGCCCCAGCATTTT.

J is TRBJ1-2 and V is TRBV6-5; 8 nucleotides line up with TRBD1. From germline, CDR1 is MNHEY and CDR2 SVGAGI. Trimming removed 2 bases from V and 5 bases from J; junction bases left unmatched: 1. This CDR3 is 13 amino acids long. The CDR3 nucleotides are TGTGCCAGCAGTTACAGGACAGGGTATGGCTACACCTTC. The encoded protein is CASSYRTGYGYTF.

CDR3 nucleotides: TGTGCCAGCAGCCAAGTCCCCTATGCCGGGGGGGCTTACGATGAGCAGTTCTTC. It translates to CASSQVPYAGGAYDEQFF. The genes are TRBV5-5 and TRBJ2-1, with 8 bases that match TRBD2. The CDR3 length is 18 residues. After removal of 4 bases from V and 8 bases from J, the junction contained 20 bases not matched to a gene. Looked up from germline, CDR1 is SGHKS and CDR2 is YYEKEE (reference sequence).

The genes are TRBV18 and TRBJ1-5; D remains ambiguous. The CDR3 extends over 12 amino acids. The germline V gene encodes CDR1 KGHSH and CDR2 LQKENI. V shed 1 base and J shed 4 bases, with 2 bases lying between them. CDR3 sequence (DNA): TGTGCCAGCTCACCACGGAATCAGCCCCAGCATTTT. Its protein product is CASSPRNQPQHF. The full variable domain, in which reference TRBV18 and TRBJ1-5 provide the parts outside the CDR3, is NAGVMQNPRHLVRRRGQEARLRCSPMKGHSHVYWYRQLPEEGLKFMVYLQKENIIDESGMPKERFSAEFPKEGPSILRIQQVVRGDSAAYFCASSPRNQPQHFGDGTRLSIL.